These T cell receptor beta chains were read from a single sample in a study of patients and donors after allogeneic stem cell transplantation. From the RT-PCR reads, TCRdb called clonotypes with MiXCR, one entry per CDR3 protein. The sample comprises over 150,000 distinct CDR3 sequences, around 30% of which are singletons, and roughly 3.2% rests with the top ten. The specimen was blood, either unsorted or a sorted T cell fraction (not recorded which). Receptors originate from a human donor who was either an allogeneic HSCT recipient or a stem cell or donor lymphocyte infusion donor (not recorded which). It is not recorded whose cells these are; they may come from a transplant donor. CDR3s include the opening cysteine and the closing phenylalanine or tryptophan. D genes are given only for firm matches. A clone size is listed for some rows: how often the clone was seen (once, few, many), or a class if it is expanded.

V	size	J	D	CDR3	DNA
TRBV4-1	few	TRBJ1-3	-	CASSPRPGAGNTIYF	TGCGCCAGCAGCCCCCGTCCAGGAGCTGGAAACACCATATATTTT
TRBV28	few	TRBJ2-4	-	CASSLAKNIQYF	TGTGCCAGCAGTTTGGCCAAAAACATTCAGTACTTC
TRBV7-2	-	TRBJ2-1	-	CASSLGNEQLF	TGTGCCAGCAGCTTAGGGAATGAGCAGCTCTTC
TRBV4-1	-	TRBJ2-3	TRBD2	CASSQPGRAVGTDTQYF	TGCGCCAGCAGCCAACCCGGGAGGGCTGTCGGCACAGATACGCAGTATTTT
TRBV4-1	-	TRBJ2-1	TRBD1	CASSFFTGQGPNEQFF	TGCGCCAGCAGCTTTTTCACGGGACAGGGACCCAATGAGCAGTTCTTC
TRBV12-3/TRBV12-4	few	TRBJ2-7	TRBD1	CASSPGQGNYEQYF	TGTGCCAGCAGTCCGGGACAGGGCAACTACGAGCAGTACTTC
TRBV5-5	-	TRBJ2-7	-	CASSLNRAYEQYF	TGTGCCAGCAGCTTGAACAGGGCCTACGAGCAGTACTTC
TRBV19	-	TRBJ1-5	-	CASSPLTGTAGNQPQHF	TGTGCCAGTAGTCCCCTTACCGGGACGGCCGGCAATCAGCCCCAGCATTTT
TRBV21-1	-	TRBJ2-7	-	CASSKGGRGPIRFSPSYEQYF	TGTGCCAGCAGCAAAGGGGGACGGGGACCGATCCGGTTCTCGCCCTCCTACGAGCAGTACTTC
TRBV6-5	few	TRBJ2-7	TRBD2	CASSYQLAGVYEQYF	TGTGCCAGCAGTTACCAACTAGCGGGAGTCTACGAGCAGTACTTC
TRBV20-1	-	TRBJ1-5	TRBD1	CSAKDRANQPQHF	TGCAGTGCTAAAGACAGGGCCAATCAGCCCCAGCATTTT
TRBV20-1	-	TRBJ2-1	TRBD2	CSASRPPVSGRAGGNEQFF	TGCAGTGCTAGCCGACCGCCGGTTAGCGGGAGGGCAGGGGGGAATGAGCAGTTCTTC
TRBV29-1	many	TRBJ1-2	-	CSVNGPYGYTF	TGCAGCGTTAATGGCCCCTATGGCTACACCTTC
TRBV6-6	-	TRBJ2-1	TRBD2	CASSTGVDGRGRAYNEQFF	TGTGCCAGCAGTACCGGGGTTGACGGACGCGGGAGGGCCTACAATGAGCAGTTCTTC
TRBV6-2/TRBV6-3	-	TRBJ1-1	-	CASSYQGMANTEAFF	TGTGCCAGCAGTTACCAGGGTATGGCGAACACTGAAGCTTTCTTT
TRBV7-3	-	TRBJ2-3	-	CASSLEGWGTDTQYF	TGTGCCAGCAGCTTAGAAGGCTGGGGGACAGATACGCAGTATTTT
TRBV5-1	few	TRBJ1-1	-	CASSLGGHSNTEAFF	TGCGCCAGCAGCTTGGGTGGACACTCGAACACTGAAGCTTTCTTT
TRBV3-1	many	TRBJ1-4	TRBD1	CASGGQGTTNEKLFF	TGTGCCAGCGGGGGACAGGGGACGACTAATGAAAAACTGTTTTTT
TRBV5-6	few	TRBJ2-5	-	CASSLPAEETQYF	TGTGCCAGCAGCTTGCCCGCGGAAGAGACCCAGTACTTC
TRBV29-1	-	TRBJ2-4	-	CSVGGKAKNIQYF	TGCAGCGTTGGCGGCAAAGCCAAAAACATTCAGTACTTC
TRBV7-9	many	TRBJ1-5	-	CASSSGTLQPQHF	TGTGCCAGCAGCTCCGGGACTCTGCAGCCCCAGCATTTT
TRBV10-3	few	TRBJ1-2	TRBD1	CAISPDRQLYGYTF	TGTGCCATCAGCCCGGACAGGCAACTTTATGGCTACACCTTC
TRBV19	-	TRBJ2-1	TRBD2	CATDPGLAANEQFF	TGTGCCACCGACCCGGGACTAGCGGCCAATGAGCAGTTCTTC
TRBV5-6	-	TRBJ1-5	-	CASSRSPRRRNQPQHF	TGTGCCAGCAGCAGATCTCCCAGGCGGCGCAATCAGCCCCAGCATTTT
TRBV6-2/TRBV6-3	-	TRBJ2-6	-	CASSYVGDGANVLTF	TGTGCCAGCAGTTACGTGGGGGATGGGGCCAACGTCCTGACTTTC
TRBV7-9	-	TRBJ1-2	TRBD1	CASSPGQGLGYTF	TGTGCCAGCAGCCCCGGACAGGGGTTGGGCTACACCTTC
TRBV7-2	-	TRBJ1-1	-	CASSLQEGTEAFF	TGTGCCAGCAGCTTACAGGAAGGAACTGAAGCTTTCTTT
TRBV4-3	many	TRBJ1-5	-	CASSQDPGVHQPQHF	TGCGCCAGCAGCCAAGACCCGGGGGTCCATCAGCCCCAGCATTTT
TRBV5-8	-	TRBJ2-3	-	CASSRGPSTDTQYF	TGTGCCAGCAGTCGGGGCCCCAGCACAGATACGCAGTATTTT
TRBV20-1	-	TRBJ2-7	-	CSARGLGQHYEQYF	TGCAGTGCTAGAGGCCTGGGACAACATTACGAGCAGTACTTC
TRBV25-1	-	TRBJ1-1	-	CASSGSGGGANTEAFF	TGTGCCAGCAGTGGCAGCGGTGGGGGGGCTAACACTGAAGCTTTCTTT